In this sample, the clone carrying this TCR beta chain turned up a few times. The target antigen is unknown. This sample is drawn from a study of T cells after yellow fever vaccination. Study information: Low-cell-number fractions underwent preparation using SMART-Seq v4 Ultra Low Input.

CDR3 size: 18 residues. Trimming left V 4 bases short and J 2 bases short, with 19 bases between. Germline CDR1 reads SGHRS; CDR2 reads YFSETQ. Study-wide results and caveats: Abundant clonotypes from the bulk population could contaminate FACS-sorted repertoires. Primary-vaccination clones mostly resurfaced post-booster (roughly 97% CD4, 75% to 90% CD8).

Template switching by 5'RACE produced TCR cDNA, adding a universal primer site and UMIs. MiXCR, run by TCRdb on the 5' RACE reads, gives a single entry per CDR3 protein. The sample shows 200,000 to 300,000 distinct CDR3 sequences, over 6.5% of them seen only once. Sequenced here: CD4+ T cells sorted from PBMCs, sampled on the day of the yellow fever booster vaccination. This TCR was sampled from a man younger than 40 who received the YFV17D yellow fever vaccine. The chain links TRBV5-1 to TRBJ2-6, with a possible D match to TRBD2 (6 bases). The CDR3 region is CASSPYAGFRTGANVLTF. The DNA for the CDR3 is TGCGCCAGCAGCCCATATGCGGGGTTTCGGACTGGGGCCAACGTCCTGACTTTC.